The present T cell receptor (beta chain) was sequenced within a study of identical twins. This CDR3 has 17 amino acids. TCRdb re-called the 5' RACE reads with MiXCR, one entry per CDR3 protein. This sample has 500,000 to 550,000 distinct CDR3 sequences, with under 25% found just once. This same sample was also taken into another study, of T cells expressing NK-cell markers.

Input material: CD4+ T cells sorted from blood. This sequence joins TRBV21-1 and TRBJ1-4; the table's D call of TRBD1 was not tested on the DNA. TRBV21-1 is labeled a pseudogene. The source of this sequence is a woman aged 18-29 years in good health. DNA of the CDR3: TGTGCCAGCAGCAAAGCTCCAGGGCAACGGTTTTGGGAAAAACTGTTTTTT. Protein: CASSKAPGQRFWEKLFF.